This T cell receptor (beta chain) was identified in a study of blood T cell repertoires in COVID-19. On the study more broadly: Acute and convalescent COVID-19 samples came from the United States, Italy and Spain. PBMCs, B-cell-depleted T cells, or T cells were the source of the cDNA or gDNA that made up the material.

Trimming stripped 4 bases from V and 3 bases from J, with 9 bases between. Per the germline V gene, CDR1 is SQVTM and CDR2 is ANQGSEA. The CDR3 loop spans 12 amino acids. In the original processing: Nucleated cell number was recorded as an estimate derived from reference gene primer amplification. Only in-frame clones appear in the TCRdb table, and some are missing; sequencing was by immunoSEQ multiplex PCR. Clone size and V and J calls were adopted from that table, with D and trimming inferred from the DNA. This sample has 200,000 to 300,000 clones, with about 87% found just once. The chain employs TRBV29-1 and TRBJ1-1, with TRBD1 as a possible D gene (5 bases). The sequencing input was peripheral blood. This clonotype was obtained from a woman in her thirties or forties who had recovered from COVID-19. CDR3 protein: CSVGRGDTEAFF. DNA for the CDR3: TGCAGCGTTGGGCGGGGGGACACTGAAGCTTTCTTT. The variable domain in full, with the rest retrieved from reference TRBV29-1 and TRBJ1-1, is SAVISQKPSRDICQRGTSLTIQCQVDSQVTMMFWYRQQPGQSLTLIATANQGSEATYESGFVIDKFPISRPNLTFSTLTVSNMSPEDSSIYLCSVGRGDTEAFFGQGTRLTVV.